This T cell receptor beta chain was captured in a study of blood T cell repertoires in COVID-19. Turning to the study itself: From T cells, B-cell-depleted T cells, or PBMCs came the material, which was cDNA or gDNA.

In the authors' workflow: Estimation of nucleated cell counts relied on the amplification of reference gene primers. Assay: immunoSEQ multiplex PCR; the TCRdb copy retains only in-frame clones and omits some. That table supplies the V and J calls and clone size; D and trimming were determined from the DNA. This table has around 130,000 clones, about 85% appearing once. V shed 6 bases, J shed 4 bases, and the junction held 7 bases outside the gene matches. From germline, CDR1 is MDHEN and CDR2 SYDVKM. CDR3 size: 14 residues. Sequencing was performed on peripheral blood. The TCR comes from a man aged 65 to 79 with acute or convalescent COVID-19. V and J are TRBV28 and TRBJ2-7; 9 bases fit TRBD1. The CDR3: CASSPTGGLYEQYF. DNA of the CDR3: TGTGCCAGCAGCCCGACAGGGGGATTATACGAGCAGTACTTC. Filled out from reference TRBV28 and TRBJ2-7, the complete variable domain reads DVKVTQSSRYLVKRTGEKVFLECVQDMDHENMFWYRQDPGLGLRLIYFSYDVKMKEKGDIPEGYSVSREKKERFSLILESASTNQTSMYLCASSPTGGLYEQYFGPGTRLTVT.